The clone carrying this T cell receptor beta chain occurred a few times. Its antigen is not known. V was trimmed by 4 bases and J by 2 bases, leaving 11 bases between them. This CDR3 is 14 amino acids long. The data belong to a study of T-cell memory formation after mild COVID-19. Study-wide points: Chiefly within CM and EM were the contracting CD4+ clones; CD8+ ones were within EMRA.

Using constant-segment primers, 5'RACE produced TCR alpha and TCR beta cDNA libraries carrying sample barcodes and UMIs. TCRdb processed the 5' RACE reads anew with MiXCR; each CDR3 protein has one entry. The table records around 160,000 distinct CDR3 sequences, around a tenth of them present only once. The chain links TRBV12-3 or TRBV12-4 to TRBJ2-5; D possibly corresponds to TRBD2 (5 bases). This receptor was obtained from a man aged 18 to 30 who had mild COVID-19 (a few samples of this study predate the infection). Cell type and time point are not known. Specimen: PBMCs or a T cell subset sorted from them (not recorded which). CDR3 residues: CASSSRTLQETQYF. The CDR3 nucleotides read TGTGCCAGCAGTTCGAGGACTCTTCAAGAGACCCAGTACTTC.